Listed below are T cell receptor beta chains from one sample, sequenced in a study of response to subunit inactivated influenza vaccine. TCRdb reprocessed the RT-PCR reads with MiXCR, giving one entry per CDR3 protein. Among hundreds of thousands of distinct CDR3 sequences listed, around 20% were seen once. Sequenced here: PBMCs from blood, sampled more than 4 days after vaccination. Receptors were obtained from a man aged 45-65 years who received an inactivated influenza vaccine. Both conserved end residues are part of each CDR3. Each record gives: J gene, V gene, D gene, clone size, CDR3 DNA, CDR3 protein. D genes are given only for firm matches. Clone size is given for some rows only: seen once, a few or many times, or a class if the clone is expanded.

>TRBJ2-7|TRBV7-2|TRBD1|NA
TGTGCCAGCAGCTTAGGGTTTAGGGGGCTGGGCGAGCAGTACTTC
CASSLGFRGLGEQYF
>TRBJ2-2|TRBV6-1|NA|NA
TGTGCCAGCGAGAGTGACGTCGGGGAGCTGTTTTTT
CASESDVGELFF
>TRBJ1-2|TRBV5-4|NA|few
TGTGCCAGCAGCTCGACTGTCCATGGCTACACCTTC
CASSSTVHGYTF
>TRBJ1-5|TRBV20-1|NA|few
TGCAGTGCGAACAGGGTAACTCAGCCCCAGCATTTT
CSANRVTQPQHF
>TRBJ2-1|TRBV13|TRBD2|NA
TGTGCCAGCAGCCCCAGAGGACTAGCGGGGACCAATGAGCAGTTCTTC
CASSPRGLAGTNEQFF
>TRBJ2-6|TRBV7-6|TRBD2|NA
TGTGCCAGCAGCCTCGTAGCGGGAGGGGTTATGTCTGGGGCCAACGTCCTGACTTTC
CASSLVAGGVMSGANVLTF
>TRBJ2-6|TRBV7-2|NA|NA
TGTGCCAGCAGCTTTAACACTGGGGCCAACGTCCTGACTTTC
CASSFNTGANVLTF
>TRBJ2-5|TRBV11-3|NA|NA
TGTGCCAGCAGCTTACGACAGAGAGAGACCCAGTACTTC
CASSLRQRETQYF
>TRBJ2-3|TRBV11-2|NA|few
TGTGCCAGCAGCTTAGGGTCCCGCCCGGATACGCAGTATTTT
CASSLGSRPDTQYF
>TRBJ2-3|TRBV20-1|TRBD1|few
TGCAGTGCTAGACCAGGACAGGATTATACGCAGTATTTT
CSARPGQDYTQYF
>TRBJ2-7|TRBV27|TRBD2|NA
TGTGCCAGCGGGACTAGCGGGGGAAACGAGCAGTACTTC
CASGTSGGNEQYF
>TRBJ2-7|TRBV6-5|TRBD2|few
TGTGCCAGCAGTTACTCTGGCGGGGGGGCCGTGGGTGAGCAGTACTTC
CASSYSGGGAVGEQYF